This entry lists 21 T cell receptor beta chains sequenced from one sample in a study of early T cells in non-severe SARS-CoV-2 infection. TCRdb fed the 5' RACE reads into MiXCR, producing one record per CDR3 protein. The profile shows about 44,000 distinct CDR3 sequences, 6% to 6.5% of them singletons. Sequencing was done on a sample of whole blood. The receptors come from an adult who was a healthcare worker with PCR-confirmed SARS-CoV-2 infection or an uninfected control (not recorded which).

Many counts were recorded for this clonotype. The CDR3, as DNA: TGTGCCAGCAGTGAAGCGGAGGGAAGGGGGCCTATCTATGGCTACACCTTC. Amino acid sequence: CASSEAEGRGPIYGYTF. The chain carries TRBV6-1 and TRBJ1-2; 7 bases map to TRBD1. This CDR3 has 17 amino acids. Unmatched junction bases numbered 11, after V lost 0 bases and J lost 4 bases. From germline, CDR1 is MNHNS and CDR2 SASEGT.

This chain uses TRBV9 with TRBJ1-3; D not certain. Looked up from germline, CDR1 is SGDLS and CDR2 is YYNGEE. The germline V and J ends were trimmed by 4 bases and 1 base, with 12 bases remaining between them. This CDR3 contains 15 residues. This CDR3 reads CASSPRVISGNTIYF. The CDR3 DNA is TGTGCCAGCAGCCCTCGTGTAATTTCTGGAAACACCATATATTTT. The variable domain in full, with the rest retrieved from reference TRBV9 and TRBJ1-3, is DSGVTQTPKHLITATGQRVTLRCSPRSGDLSVYWYQQSLDQGLQFLIQYYNGEERAKGNILERFSAQQFPDLHSELNLSSLELGDSALYFCASSPRVISGNTIYFGEGSWLTVV.

Many counts were recorded for this clonotype. This sequence joins TRBV19 and TRBJ1-5, with 9 bases lining up with TRBD1. Germline lookup yields CDR1 LNHDA and CDR2 SQIVND (reference sequence). The CDR3 runs 14 residues. J lost 7 bases, V lost 7 bases, and 8 bases had no gene match. Written as DNA, the CDR3 is TGTGCCAGTAAAAGGGACAGGGAATGGCAGCCCCAGCATTTT. It translates to CASKRDREWQPQHF.

On this clonotype: A much more abundant neighbour one base away suggests this may be a read error. This chain connects TRBV6-1 to TRBJ2-3, with 12 bases that match TRBD2. Germline CDR1 and CDR2: MNHNS and SASEGT. The V and J ends lost 4 bases and 2 bases, in that order; junction bases with no gene match: 1. The CDR3 runs 15 residues. The DNA for the CDR3 is TGTGCCAGCAGTGGACTAGCGGGGGCCACAGATACGCAGTATTTT. This codes for CASSGLAGATDTQYF.

In its sample, this clonotype was seen a few times. The V and J genes are TRBV7-2 and TRBJ2-4, with D possibly TRBD2 on 6 matching bases. From germline, CDR1 is SGHTA and CDR2 FQGNSA. The CDR3 is 16 amino acids. V was shortened by 6 bases and J by 0 bases, with 15 bases between the two germline ends. CDR3 region: CASREGQGLAKNIQYF. The CDR3 nucleotides are TGTGCCAGCAGGGAGGGGCAGGGCTTAGCCAAAAACATTCAGTACTTC.

This chain links TRBV20-1 with TRBJ1-3, with D hard to call. CDR3 length: 15 amino acids. The V gene's germline CDR1 is DFQATT and CDR2 SNEGSKA (reference sequence). Trimming took 0 bases from V and 2 from J, leaving 11 bases between them. CDR3 residues: CSARDGRQPGNTIYF. For the CDR3, the DNA is TGCAGTGCTAGAGATGGACGGCAGCCTGGAAACACCATATATTTT.

In its sample, this clonotype was seen many times. This chain connects TRBV11-2 to TRBJ2-1; D perhaps matches TRBD1 (6 bases). V dropped 4 bases and J dropped 5 bases, with 24 bases sitting between them. Germline V gives CDR1 SGHAT, CDR2 FQNNGV. This CDR3 is built from 18 residues. The CDR3 is CASSSTPRDTLWDNEQFF. CDR3 DNA: TGTGCCAGCAGCTCTACCCCCCGGGACACCCTTTGGGACAATGAGCAGTTCTTC.

Only a few counts were recorded for this clonotype. The CDR3 loop is CASSQGEFATQYF. CDR3 DNA sequence: TGTGCCAGCAGCCAAGGGGAGTTTGCGACCCAGTACTTC. V gene TRBV3-1 combines with J gene TRBJ2-5, with D possibly TRBD2 on 5 matching bases. Germline V lookup: CDR1 LGHDT, CDR2 YNNKEL (reference sequence). V lost 1 base and J lost 7, with 10 bases in between. The CDR3 is 13 residues long.

The rearrangement joins TRBV5-1 to TRBJ1-1, with D tentatively TRBD1 (6 bases). CDR1 and CDR2 from the germline V gene are SGHRS and YFSETQ. The ends were cut back, 5 bases at V and 7 bases at J, with 15 bases in the middle. The CDR3 totals 13 residues. The CDR3 DNA reads TGCGCCAGCAGGACACAGGGAGGTGGTGAAGCTTTCTTT. As protein: CASRTQGGGEAFF. Full variable domain (rest looked up from reference TRBV5-1 and TRBJ1-1): KAGVTQTPRYLIKTRGQQVTLSCSPISGHRSVSWYQQTPGQGLQFLFEYFSETQRNKGNFPGRFSGRQFSNSRSEMNVSTLELGDSALYLCASRTQGGGEAFFGQGTRLTVV.

This clonotype was picked up many times. The rearrangement uses TRBV11-2 and TRBJ2-4; D not certain. This CDR3 comprises 14 residues. The ends were cut back, 1 base at V and 6 bases at J, with 10 bases in the middle. The germline gives CDR1 SGHAT, CDR2 FQNNGV. The CDR3 loop is CASSLVKGGNIQYF. DNA for the CDR3: TGTGCCAGCAGCTTAGTAAAGGGTGGAAACATTCAGTACTTC.

The rearrangement joins TRBV20-1 to TRBJ1-6; D not resolved. The CDR3 loop spans 16 amino acids. V shed 2 bases and J shed 0 bases, with 11 bases lying between them. Germline loops: CDR1 DFQATT, CDR2 SNEGSKA (reference sequence). In DNA, the CDR3 is TGCAGTGCTAGACTGGGGTCCCTCTCCTATAATTCACCCCTCCACTTT. Protein: CSARLGSLSYNSPLHF.

This clonotype was seen many times. This chain uses TRBV5-6 with TRBJ1-1; D call uncertain. The CDR3 is 18 residues long. V was trimmed by 0 bases and J by 1 base, leaving 19 bases between them. CDR1 and CDR2 (germline): SGHDT, YYEEEE. The CDR3: CASSLALMGSGQNTEAFF. CDR3 nucleotides: TGTGCCAGCAGCTTGGCCCTCATGGGCTCGGGCCAGAACACTGAAGCTTTCTTT.

The chain combines TRBV11-2 with TRBJ2-3; D not resolved. Trimming removed 1 base from V and 2 bases from J, with 7 bases in between. The CDR3 extends over 14 amino acids. The germline CDR1 and CDR2 sequences are SGHAT and FQNNGV. In DNA form, the CDR3 reads TGTGCCAGCAGCTTAGTAGCTACCACAGATACGCAGTATTTT. Translated: CASSLVATTDTQYF.

This clonotype appeared many times. The CDR3 DNA reads as TGCAGCGGAATTTGGCAGATAAACACTGAAGCTTTCTTT. It is translated as CSGIWQINTEAFF. This rearrangement joins TRBV29-1 to TRBJ1-1; D ambiguous. Trimming left V 7 bases short and J 2 bases short, with 14 bases between. The CDR3 runs 13 residues. Germline-derived CDR1 and CDR2 are SQVTM and ANQGSEA.

This clonotype was detected only a few times. This chain joins TRBV5-4 and TRBJ2-2, with 10 bases that match TRBD2. The CDR3 covers 16 residues. V lost 4 bases and J lost 4; bases outside the gene matches: 7. Germline assignment: CDR1 SGHNT and CDR2 YYREEE (reference sequence). CDR3 region: CASSARLAGTTGELFF. CDR3 sequence (DNA): TGTGCCAGCAGCGCCAGACTAGCGGGCACCACCGGGGAGCTGTTTTTT. Variable domain in full (rest from reference TRBV5-4 and TRBJ2-2): ETGVTQSPTHLIKTRGQQVTLRCSSQSGHNTVSWYQQALGQGPQFIFQYYREEENGRGNFPPRFSGLQFPNYSSELNVNALELDDSALYLCASSARLAGTTGELFFGEGSRLTVL.

Many counts were recorded for this clonotype. The V gene is TRBV29-1, the J gene TRBJ2-7; tentatively, D is TRBD1 or TRBD2 (5 bases each). The germline CDR1 and CDR2 sequences are SQVTM and ANQGSEA. The V gene lost 2 bases and the J gene lost 2 bases, with 16 bases spanning the gap. The CDR3 extends over 15 amino acids. The CDR3: CSVEIGAGGTYEQYF. As DNA, the CDR3 is TGCAGCGTTGAAATCGGGGCAGGCGGCACCTACGAGCAGTACTTC.

This clonotype was detected ten times or more. The chain couples TRBV5-6 to TRBJ2-3; 7 positions match TRBD1. Per the germline V gene, CDR1 is SGHDT and CDR2 is YYEEEE. V lost 0 bases and J lost 1; bases outside the gene matches: 5. There are 16 residues in the CDR3. The CDR3 loop is CASSLVGQAGTDTQYF. CDR3 sequence (DNA): TGTGCCAGCAGCTTGGTTGGACAGGCCGGCACAGATACGCAGTATTTT.

The chain combines TRBV20-1 with TRBJ2-4; 8 nucleotides line up with TRBD1. The CDR3 runs 13 residues. Germline-derived CDR1 and CDR2 are DFQATT and SNEGSKA (reference sequence). V gave up 6 bases and J gave up 6 bases; unmatched junction bases: 7. CDR3 in DNA: TGCAGTGCAGCGACAGGGGTTGGAAACATTCAGTACTTC. Protein: CSAATGVGNIQYF.

This clonotype was detected a few times. J is TRBJ1-2 and V is TRBV12-3 or TRBV12-4, with D unclear. The CDR3 has 14 residues. Trimming shortened V by 6 bases and J by 3 bases, and 14 bases separated the two germline ends. In nucleotides, the CDR3 is TGTGCCAGCAGGGCCCTGGCTGGGGACTATGGCTACACCTTC. Its protein product is CASRALAGDYGYTF.

This clonotype was counted many times. The chain carries TRBV19 and TRBJ2-7, with D perhaps given as TRBD1 or TRBD2 (6 bases each). The CDR3 totals 15 residues. Germline CDR1 LNHDA, CDR2 SQIVND (reference sequence). V was pared by 5 bases and J by 7 bases, with 21 bases between. CDR3 protein: CASSVKGQPGREQYF. Here the CDR3 DNA reads TGTGCCAGTAGTGTCAAGGGACAACCGGGGAGGGAGCAGTACTTC.

The CDR3 DNA reads as TGTGCCAGCTCACCACGGAGTACCTACGAGCAGTACTTC. Protein sequence: CASSPRSTYEQYF. The V call is TRBV18, the J call TRBJ2-7; the D is unclear. V was clipped by 1 base and J by 2 bases, with 6 bases between them. Per germline, CDR1 KGHSH and CDR2 LQKENI. This CDR3 is 13 amino acids long.